This T cell receptor (beta chain) emerged from a study of shared clonotypes between healthy human individuals (dated by TCRdb to about 2020). Some background on the complete study: The cohort included a few men and a couple of women between 18 and 49 years of age. For each donor, CD4 naive and CD4 memory were each run on three plates, CD8 naive on two plates, and CD8 memory on one plate. To estimate repertoire size and how much clonotype sharing occurs between individuals, the study deeply sequenced the blood TCR repertoires of roughly 5 healthy adults. To increase sequencing depth and limit assay-specific biases, different laboratories used diverse techniques to prepare libraries and sequence TCR repertoires. Each donor's leukapheresis produced roughly between about 0.9 and 9.5 billion PBMCs. The research as a whole found: Naive subsets generally had larger estimated clonotype richness than memory subsets. Because the study included a small number of donors, the genetic and exposure-history diversity represented was limited. Pairwise subsampling indicated that sequencing depth was expected to affect the degree of clonotype sharing among donors. Compared with non-shared clonotypes, the clonotypes found in all four sorted-subset donors had higher generation probabilities. Sharing across several donors was observed for about 5% of naive CD4, about 4% of naive CD8, 2.3% of memory CD4, and about 0.4% of memory CD8 clonotypes. Sampling was restricted to blood, and TCR repertoires in tissue are likely to differ from TCR repertoires in blood. Incomplete sequencing was indicated by rarefaction of sorted-subset datasets, despite the large sequencing depth.

Healthy HIV-negative adults with no recently reported acute infections or vaccinations were included as donors. Every donor was a Caucasian adult residing in Nashville, Tennessee, USA. CD4+ T cells were enriched by magnetic negative selection, after which naive cells were positively selected on CD45RA and the negative fraction was taken as the memory subset. Blood was collected by leukapheresis, and PBMCs were isolated by Ficoll-Histopaque density gradient centrifugation and then cryopreserved in liquid nitrogen vapor phase. Purity and quantity of every magnetically sorted T cell population were checked by analytical flow cytometry. Genomic DNA was isolated from each sorted fraction and quantified by UV absorbance on a Nanodrop 2000c. Using the deep immunoSEQ assay, TCR CDR3 regions were amplified from genomic DNA by multiplex PCR. Genomic DNA extracted from each cell subset was distributed evenly over all wells of several immunoSEQ 96-well plates, and each plate served as one replicate. For sorted subsets, about 200 ng genomic DNA, equal to 25,000 to 35,000 T cell genomes, was loaded into each replicate PCR. Purified libraries were quantified with a Qubit 3.0 fluorometer, sized on a Bioanalyzer 2100, and re-quantified with the KAPA Library Quantification kit. Every immunoSEQ 96-well plate was sequenced on a dedicated single-read 150-cycle Illumina NextSeq 550 flow cell. The published analysis was carried out like this. The immunoSEQ output contained only junctional sequences without quality scores, so filtering could not match that applied to full-length reads. To assign V/J genes and CDR3, sequences were annotated against IMGT germline references using PyIR, a Python wrapper for IgBLAST v1.9. Any read was removed if the V/J assignment was weak (E-value above 1e-6), the CDR3 was missing, or the read contained stop codons, out-of-frame junctions, or ambiguous translated residues. A V3J clonotype was defined by an identical inferred V gene, J gene, and CDR3 amino acid sequence. Percentage overlap between repertoires was calculated by dividing the number of shared unique clonotypes by the size of the smaller repertoire. Richness of each repertoire was evaluated using RTK rarefaction, the Chao1 estimator, and Recon v2.1 estimates of unobserved clonotypes. Generation probabilities for all TCRbeta clonotypes obtained by the gDNA method from a few donors were computed using OLGA. In TCRdb, the immuneACCESS table is reduced to in-frame sequences with V and J assigned. These tables do not hold every clone; where another copy was compared, an unresolved V gene accounts for under half, and the others remain unexplained. The V and J calls and clone size are taken from that table; D and trimming were inferred from the DNA. The sample table holds 2 million to 3 million clones, of which roughly 93% were seen once. The biggest ten clones account for 0.36% of the sample.

CDR1 MGHRA and CDR2 YSYEKL are derived from the germline V gene. The cysteine opens and the phenylalanine closes a CDR3 of 15 amino acids. Of all the DNA, just the CDR3 is kept, 45 bases in frame from base 1. At the junction V is shortened by 4 bases and J by 6 bases; bases outside the gene matches: 9. Only one count was recorded for this clone. Which antigen it targets is not known. One base away there is no much larger clone; base qualities are not given. The source is a man aged 18 to 29 in good health. Some clones in this sample may be carry-over from other donors' samples. The chain joins TRBV4-1 to TRBJ1-5; 7 central nucleotides agree with TRBD1. What was sequenced was naive CD4+ T cells from PBMCs. What this sample's cell subset or site label stands for: CD45RA+ positively selected. The CDR3 sequence is CASSRGQAVGQPQHF. The base sequence is TGCGCCAGCAGCCGCGGACAGGCGGTAGGTCAGCCCCAGCATTTT.